What follows is one TCR beta chain and its context. For the second PCR, which ran for about 7 to 11 cycles, a sample-barcoded 5' primer and a J-beta primer mix were used. In TCRdb, the 5' RACE reads were re-called with MiXCR into one record per CDR3 protein. The sample holds 650,000 or so distinct CDR3 sequences, 45% to 60% seen once. The data derive from a study of blood T cells in healthy people across ages. V lost 6 bases and J lost 6, with 15 bases in between. This CDR3 contains 14 residues. Sequencing was carried out using blood. This TCR came from an elderly woman in good health. The V and J genes are TRBV12-3 or TRBV12-4 and TRBJ2-4, with TRBD2 as a possible D gene (6 bases). The CDR3: CASSLTGLRNIQYF. The DNA for the CDR3 is TGTGCCAGCAGCCTCACGGGACTTCGAAACATTCAGTACTTC.